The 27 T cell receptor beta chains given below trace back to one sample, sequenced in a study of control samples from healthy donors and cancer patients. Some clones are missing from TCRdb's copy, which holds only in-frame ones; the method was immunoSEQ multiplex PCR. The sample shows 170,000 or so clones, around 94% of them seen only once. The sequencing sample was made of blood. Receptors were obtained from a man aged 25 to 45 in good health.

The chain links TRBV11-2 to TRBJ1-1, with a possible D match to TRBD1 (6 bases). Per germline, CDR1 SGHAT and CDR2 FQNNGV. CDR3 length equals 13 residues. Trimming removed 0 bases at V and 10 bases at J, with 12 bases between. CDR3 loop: CASSLDQRGAAFF. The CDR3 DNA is TGTGCCAGCAGCTTAGACCAGAGGGGGGCAGCTTTCTTT.

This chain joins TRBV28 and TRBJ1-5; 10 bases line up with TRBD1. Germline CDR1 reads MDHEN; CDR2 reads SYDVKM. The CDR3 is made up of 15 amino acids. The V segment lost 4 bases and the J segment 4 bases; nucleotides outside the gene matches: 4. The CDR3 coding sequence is TGTGCCAGCAGTTCGGACAGGGGGATTAATCAGCCCCAGCATTTT. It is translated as CASSSDRGINQPQHF.

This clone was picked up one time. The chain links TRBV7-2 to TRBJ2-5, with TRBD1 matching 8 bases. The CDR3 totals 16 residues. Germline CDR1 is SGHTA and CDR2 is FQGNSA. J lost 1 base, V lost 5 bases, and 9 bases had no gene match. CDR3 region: CASSRPGQDFQETQYF. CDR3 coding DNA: TGTGCCAGCAGCCGGCCGGGACAGGATTTCCAAGAGACCCAGTACTTC.

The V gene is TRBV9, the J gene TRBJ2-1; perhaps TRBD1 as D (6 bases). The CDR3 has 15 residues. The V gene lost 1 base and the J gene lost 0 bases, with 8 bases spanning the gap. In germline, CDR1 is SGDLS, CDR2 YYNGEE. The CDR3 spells CASSVQGSSYNEQFF. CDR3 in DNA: TGTGCCAGCAGCGTACAGGGGAGCTCCTACAATGAGCAGTTCTTC.

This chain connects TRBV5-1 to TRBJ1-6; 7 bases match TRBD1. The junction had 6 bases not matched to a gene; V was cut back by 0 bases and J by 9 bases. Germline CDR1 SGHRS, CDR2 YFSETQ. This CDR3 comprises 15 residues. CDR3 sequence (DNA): TGCGCCAGCAGCTTGGGGACAGGTGCTAGTTCACCCCTCCACTTT. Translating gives CASSLGTGASSPLHF.

CDR3 DNA sequence: TGTGCCAGCAGCGACCGGGACAGGGGACTGTCGTTATTATACAATGAGCAGTTCTTC. Translated, it gives CASSDRDRGLSLLYNEQFF. The chain employs TRBV7-2 and TRBJ2-1; 10 positions match TRBD1. CDR3 size: 19 residues. CDR1 and CDR2 from the germline V gene are SGHTA and FQGNSA. V lost 5 bases and J lost 4; bases outside the gene matches: 17. The full variable domain, its missing parts supplied by reference TRBV7-2 and TRBJ2-1, is GAGVSQSPSNKVTEKGKDVELRCDPISGHTALYWYRQSLGQGLEFLIYFQGNSAPDKSGLPSDRFSAERTGGSVSTLTIQRTQQEDSAVYLCASSDRDRGLSLLYNEQFFGPGTRLTVL.

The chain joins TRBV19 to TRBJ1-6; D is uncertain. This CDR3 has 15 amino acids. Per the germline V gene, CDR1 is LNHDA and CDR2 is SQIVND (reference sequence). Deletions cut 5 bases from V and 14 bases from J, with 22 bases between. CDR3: CASSYDGVGTSALHF. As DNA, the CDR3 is TGTGCCAGTAGTTATGACGGGGTAGGAACTTCGGCCCTCCACTTT. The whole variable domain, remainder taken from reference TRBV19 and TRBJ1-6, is DGGITQSPKYLFRKEGQNVTLSCEQNLNHDAMYWYRQDPGQGLRLIYYSQIVNDFQKGDIAEGYSVSREKKESFPLTVTSAQKNPTAFYLCASSYDGVGTSALHFGNGTRLTVT.

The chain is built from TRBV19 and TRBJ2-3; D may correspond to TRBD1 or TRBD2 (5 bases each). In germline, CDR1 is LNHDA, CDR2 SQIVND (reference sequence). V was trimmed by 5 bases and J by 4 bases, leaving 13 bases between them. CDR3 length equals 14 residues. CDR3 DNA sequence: TGTGCCAGTAGTCCAGGGCGGGTGGCAGATACGCAGTATTTT. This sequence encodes CASSPGRVADTQYF.

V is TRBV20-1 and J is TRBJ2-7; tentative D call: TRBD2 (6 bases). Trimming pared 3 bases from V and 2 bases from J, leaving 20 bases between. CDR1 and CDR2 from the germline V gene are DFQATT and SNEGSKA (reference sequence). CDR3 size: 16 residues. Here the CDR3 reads CSASPTEGSKAYEQYF. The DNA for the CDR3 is TGCAGTGCTAGTCCTACGGAGGGGTCTAAAGCCTACGAGCAGTACTTC.

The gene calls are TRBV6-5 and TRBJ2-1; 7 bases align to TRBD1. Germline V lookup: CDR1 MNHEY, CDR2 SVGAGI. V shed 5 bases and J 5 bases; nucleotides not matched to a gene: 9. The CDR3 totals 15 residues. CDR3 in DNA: TGTGCCAGCAGTCATCGACAGGGTGCGAACAATGAGCAGTTCTTC. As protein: CASSHRQGANNEQFF.

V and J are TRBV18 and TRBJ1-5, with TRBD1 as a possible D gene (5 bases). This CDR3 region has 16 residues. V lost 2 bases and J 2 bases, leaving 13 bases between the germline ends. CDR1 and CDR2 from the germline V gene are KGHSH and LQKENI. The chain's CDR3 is CASSPGTGIGNQPQHF. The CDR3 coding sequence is TGTGCCAGCTCACCAGGGACGGGCATAGGCAATCAGCCCCAGCATTTT.

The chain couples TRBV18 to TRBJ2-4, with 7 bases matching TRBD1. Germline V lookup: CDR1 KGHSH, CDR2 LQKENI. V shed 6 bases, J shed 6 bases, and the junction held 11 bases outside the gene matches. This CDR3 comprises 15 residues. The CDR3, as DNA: TGTGCCAGCTCCCCAGGACAGGCGTCGGCAAACATTCAGTACTTC. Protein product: CASSPGQASANIQYF.

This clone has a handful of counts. CDR3 sequence reads: CASSPAGTALHF. The DNA of the CDR3 is TGTGCCAGCAGCCCAGCCGGGACAGCCCTCCACTTT. The gene calls are TRBV13 and TRBJ1-6, with 7 bases aligning to TRBD1. The CDR3 contains 12 residues. Germline V lookup: CDR1 PRHDT, CDR2 FYEKMQ (reference sequence). Trimming removed 5 bases from V and 14 bases from J; junction bases left unmatched: 6.

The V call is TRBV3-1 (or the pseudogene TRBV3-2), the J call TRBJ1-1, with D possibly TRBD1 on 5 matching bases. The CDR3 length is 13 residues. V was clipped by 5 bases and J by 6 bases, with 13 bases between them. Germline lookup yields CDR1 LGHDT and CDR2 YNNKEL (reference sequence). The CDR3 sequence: CASSGGGSAEAFF. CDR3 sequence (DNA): TGTGCCAGCAGCGGGGGGGGGAGTGCTGAAGCTTTCTTT.

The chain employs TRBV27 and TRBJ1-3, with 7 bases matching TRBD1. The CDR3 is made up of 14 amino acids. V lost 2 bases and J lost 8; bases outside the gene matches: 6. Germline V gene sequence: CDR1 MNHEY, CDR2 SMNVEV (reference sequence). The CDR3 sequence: CASSLRGGRDTIYF. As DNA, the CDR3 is TGTGCCAGCAGTTTAAGAGGGGGCCGGGACACCATATATTTT.

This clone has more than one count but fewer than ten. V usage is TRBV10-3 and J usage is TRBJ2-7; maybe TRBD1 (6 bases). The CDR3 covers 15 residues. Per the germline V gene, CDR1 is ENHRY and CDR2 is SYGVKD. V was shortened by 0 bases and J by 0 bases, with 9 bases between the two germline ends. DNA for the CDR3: TGTGCCATCAGTGAGTCTAGGACAGCCTCCTACGAGCAGTACTTC. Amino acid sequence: CAISESRTASYEQYF.

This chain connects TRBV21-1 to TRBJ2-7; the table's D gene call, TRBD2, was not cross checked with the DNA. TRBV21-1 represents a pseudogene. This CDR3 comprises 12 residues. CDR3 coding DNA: TGTGCTGGCAGTAGCGGGGGCTACGAGCAGTACTTC. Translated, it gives CAGSSGGYEQYF.

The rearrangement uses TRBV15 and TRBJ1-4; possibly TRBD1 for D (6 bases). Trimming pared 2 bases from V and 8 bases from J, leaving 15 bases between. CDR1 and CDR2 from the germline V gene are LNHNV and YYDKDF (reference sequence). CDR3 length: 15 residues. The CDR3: CATSRKTVRGEKLFF. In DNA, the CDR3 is TGTGCCACCAGCAGAAAAACGGTCAGGGGAGAAAAACTGTTTTTT.

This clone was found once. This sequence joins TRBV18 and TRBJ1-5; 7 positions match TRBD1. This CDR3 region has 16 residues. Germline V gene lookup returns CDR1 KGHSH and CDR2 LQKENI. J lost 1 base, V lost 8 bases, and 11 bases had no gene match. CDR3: CASTRGGYMSNQPQHF. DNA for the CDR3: TGTGCCAGCACCAGGGGGGGCTATATGAGCAATCAGCCCCAGCATTTT.

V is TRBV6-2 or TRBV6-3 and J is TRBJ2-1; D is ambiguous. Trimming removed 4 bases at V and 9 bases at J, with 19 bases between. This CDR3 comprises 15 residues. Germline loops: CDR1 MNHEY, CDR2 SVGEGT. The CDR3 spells CASSWTENSLSEQFF. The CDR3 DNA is TGTGCCAGCAGTTGGACGGAAAATTCCCTCAGTGAGCAGTTCTTC.

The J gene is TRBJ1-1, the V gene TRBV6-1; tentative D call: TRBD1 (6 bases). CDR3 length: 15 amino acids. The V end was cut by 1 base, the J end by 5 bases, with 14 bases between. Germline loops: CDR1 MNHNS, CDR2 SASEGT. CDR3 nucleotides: TGTGCCAGCAGTGAAGACTGGGGGCAGAAAACTGAAGCTTTCTTT. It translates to CASSEDWGQKTEAFF.

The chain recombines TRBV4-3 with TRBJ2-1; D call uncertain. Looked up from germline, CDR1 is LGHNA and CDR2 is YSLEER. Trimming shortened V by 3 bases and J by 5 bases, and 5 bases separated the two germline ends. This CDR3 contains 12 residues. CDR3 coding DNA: TGCGCCAGCAGCCATCGCGACAATGAGCAGTTCTTC. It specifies CASSHRDNEQFF.

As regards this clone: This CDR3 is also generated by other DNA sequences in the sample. The CDR3 coding sequence is TGCGCCAGCAGCTTGGACAGGGCGACTGAAGCTTTCTTT. It is translated as CASSLDRATEAFF. The genes are TRBV5-1 and TRBJ1-1; a possible D gene is TRBD1 (6 bases). Trimming removed 0 bases at V and 5 bases at J, with 8 bases between. Germline values: CDR1 SGHRS, CDR2 YFSETQ. The CDR3 runs to 13 residues.

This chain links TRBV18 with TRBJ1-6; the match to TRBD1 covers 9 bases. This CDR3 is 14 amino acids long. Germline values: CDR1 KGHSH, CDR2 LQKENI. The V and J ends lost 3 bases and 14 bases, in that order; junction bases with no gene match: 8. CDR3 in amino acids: CASSPGQGIGTLHF. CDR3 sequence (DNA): TGTGCCAGCTCACCGGGACAGGGCATCGGGACCCTCCACTTT.

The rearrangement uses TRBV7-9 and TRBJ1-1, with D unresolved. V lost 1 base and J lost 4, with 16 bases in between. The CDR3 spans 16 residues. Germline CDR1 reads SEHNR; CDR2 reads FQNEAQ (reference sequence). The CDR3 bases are TGTGCCAGCAGCTTAGATGCAGCCGCCAAGAGCACTGAAGCTTTCTTT. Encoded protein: CASSLDAAAKSTEAFF.

This chain's CDR3 is CAWSGVTGTQYF. CDR3 bases: TGTGCCTGGAGTGGTGTGACGGGTACGCAGTATTTT. The chain couples TRBV30 to TRBJ2-3; unclear D gene. This CDR3 has 12 residues. V lost 1 base and J lost 8, with 10 bases in between. Germline V gene lookup returns CDR1 GTSNPN and CDR2 SVGIG (reference sequence).

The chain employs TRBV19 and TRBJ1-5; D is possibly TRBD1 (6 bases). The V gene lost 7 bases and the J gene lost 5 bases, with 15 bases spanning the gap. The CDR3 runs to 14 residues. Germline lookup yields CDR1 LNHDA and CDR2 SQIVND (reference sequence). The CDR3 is CASTRGGAHQPQHF. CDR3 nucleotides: TGTGCCAGTACCCGAGGGGGGGCTCATCAGCCCCAGCATTTT.